This TCR beta chain was observed in a study of early T cells in non-severe SARS-CoV-2 infection. Study in general: Bulk RNA taken from unsorted whole blood was sequenced, leaving chains unpaired. The study, taken as a whole, reports: Matching results from VDJdb favored anti-spike CD8 responses, leaving private and CD4 specificities undetected.

This clonotype was seen many times. The antigen is not known. Germline lookup yields CDR1 MNHEY and CDR2 SVGAGI. The CDR3 sequence is 16 residues long. V was pared by 0 bases and J by 0 bases, with 10 bases between. A single record per CDR3 protein comes from TCRdb applying MiXCR to the 5' RACE reads. This sample yields approximately 58,000 distinct CDR3 sequences, of which roughly 6.8% are seen a single time; around 4% belongs to the top ten. This clonotype originated in an adult who was a healthcare worker with PCR-confirmed SARS-CoV-2 infection or an uninfected control (not recorded which). What was sequenced was whole blood. This chain links TRBV6-5 with TRBJ2-3; no clear D gene. DNA of the CDR3: TGTGCCAGCAGTTACTCGATACAGATAAGCACAGATACGCAGTATTTT. Protein product: CASSYSIQISTDTQYF.